Presented here are 12 T cell receptor beta chains from one specimen sequenced in a study of blood T cells in healthy people across ages. Sample-barcoded 5' priming and a J-beta primer mix drove a second PCR of 7 to 11 cycles. TCRdb ran MiXCR on the 5' RACE reads and lists one entry per CDR3 protein. The repertoire holds around 1,700,000 distinct CDR3 sequences, roughly 30% seen once, with roughly 8% in the top ten. Sequencing was carried out using blood. These TCRs come from a woman in her 30s in good health.

The chain combines TRBV20-1 with TRBJ1-4, with D possibly matching TRBD1 (5 bases). Germline assignment: CDR1 DFQATT and CDR2 SNEGSKA (reference sequence). There are 12 residues in the CDR3. V shed 6 bases and J shed 4 bases, with 9 bases lying between them. The CDR3 DNA is TGCAGTGCACGACAGAGTAATGAAAAACTGTTTTTT. Residues: CSARQSNEKLFF.

This clonotype was observed a few times. The chain employs TRBV20-1 and TRBJ1-2; no clear D gene. The V and J ends lost 0 bases and 7 bases respectively, with 12 bases between them. CDR1 is DFQATT, CDR2 SNEGSKA, per germline (reference sequence). The CDR3 sequence is 13 residues long. The CDR3 sequence: CSARDPTGIGYTF. For the CDR3, the DNA is TGCAGTGCTAGAGACCCGACGGGGATTGGCTACACCTTC.

This clonotype showed up just a few times. V and J are TRBV25-1 and TRBJ1-2; TRBD1 matches 7 bases. Germline V gives CDR1 MGHDK, CDR2 SYGVNS. The CDR3 length is 15 residues. The J segment lost 4 bases and the V segment lost 3 bases, leaving 8 bases of the junction unmatched. CDR3 bases: TGTGCCAGCAGTGATTCGACAGGGCCTAGCTATGGCTACACCTTC. Translation gives CASSDSTGPSYGYTF.

The J gene is TRBJ2-7, the V gene TRBV20-1; TRBD1 matches 8 bases. Germline CDR1 DFQATT, CDR2 SNEGSKA (reference sequence). The CDR3 totals 15 residues. V shed 6 bases and J 4 bases; nucleotides not matched to a gene: 14. CDR3 sequence (DNA): TGCAGTGCCCGAGGTATGACAGGGGATTTGTACGAGCAGTACTTC. Its protein is CSARGMTGDLYEQYF.

This clonotype was seen many times. The chain employs TRBV27 and TRBJ2-1; unclear D gene. V gave up 6 bases and J gave up 2 bases, with 11 bases separating them. The CDR3 runs to 14 residues. Germline V CDR1 and CDR2: MNHEY, SMNVEV (reference sequence). The CDR3 coding sequence is TGTGCCAGCAGCTTCGGTGGGCCCTACAATGAGCAGTTCTTC. It is translated as CASSFGGPYNEQFF.

The chain carries TRBV7-2 and TRBJ2-3, with D perhaps TRBD2 (6 bases). This CDR3 has 16 amino acids. V was shortened by 1 base and J by 3 bases, with 14 bases between the two germline ends. Germline loops: CDR1 SGHTA, CDR2 FQGNSA. DNA of the CDR3: TGTGCCAGCAGCTTAGGGGACTGGGGGAGTACAGATACGCAGTATTTT. It translates to CASSLGDWGSTDTQYF.

This clonotype was seen ten or more times. The V call is TRBV6-6, the J call TRBJ1-2; tentatively, D is TRBD1 (6 bases). The germline V gene encodes CDR1 MNHNY and CDR2 SVGAGI (reference sequence). Trimming shortened V by 8 bases and J by 4 bases, and 11 bases separated the two germline ends. CDR3 length: 12 amino acids. The chain's CDR3 is CASGGPVYGYTF. The DNA of the CDR3 is TGTGCCAGCGGGGGGCCCGTCTATGGCTACACCTTC.

This clonotype was observed a handful of times. This chain links TRBV6-1 with TRBJ2-3; TRBD2 agrees at 7 bases. The CDR3 runs 17 residues. Per germline, CDR1 MNHNS and CDR2 SASEGT. J was trimmed by 2 bases and V by 6 bases; bases with no gene match: 14. CDR3 loop: CASSPQTTSTPTDTQYF. The CDR3 DNA reads as TGTGCCAGCAGCCCCCAAACGACTAGCACCCCCACAGATACGCAGTATTTT.

Notes on this clonotype: The germline gene is not matched at one end of the junction; a read error may be the cause. CDR3 residues: CAGSFPSSGANVLTF. The CDR3 nucleotides are TGTGCCGGCAGCTTTCCGAGCTCTGGGGCCAACGTCCTGACTTTC. This chain uses TRBV5-4 with TRBJ2-6; D unresolved. The CDR3 runs to 15 residues. The germline V gene has CDR1 SGHNT and CDR2 YYREEE (reference sequence).

The gene calls are TRBV24-1 and TRBJ2-1; D possibly matches TRBD1 or TRBD2 (7 bases each). Germline loops: CDR1 KGHDR, CDR2 SFDVKD. With 4 bases removed from V and 7 bases from J, the gap between germline ends came to 19 bases. The CDR3 covers 16 residues. The CDR3 coding sequence is TGTGCCACCAGTGACCCGCCAGGGGGGGCGGCGAATGAGCAGTTCTTC. As protein: CATSDPPGGAANEQFF.

The CDR3 coding sequence is TGCAGTGCTAAGACTAGCGGGGGAAGCCAAGAGACCCAGTACTTC. Its protein is CSAKTSGGSQETQYF. This rearrangement joins TRBV20-1 to TRBJ2-5; 12 bases fit TRBD2. Germline assignment: CDR1 DFQATT and CDR2 SNEGSKA (reference sequence). Unmatched junction bases numbered 4, after V lost 4 bases and J lost 1 base. The CDR3 covers 15 residues.

The chain employs TRBV7-2 and TRBJ2-5; D gene ambiguous. V was clipped by 6 bases and J by 5 bases, with 16 bases between them. The germline V gene encodes CDR1 SGHTA and CDR2 FQGNSA. This CDR3 is 14 amino acids long. In DNA, the CDR3 is TGTGCCAGCAGACTACGACATGGTTTTGAGACCCAGTACTTC. It specifies CASRLRHGFETQYF.